This TCR beta chain was identified during a study of T cell repertoires in cytomegalovirus infection. For the study at large: Peptides in the study included HLA-C-restricted and HLA-B-restricted CMV epitopes. Indicated by public TCR beta signatures were CMV infection and matching HLA type.

Germline V gene lookup returns CDR1 SGHAT and CDR2 FQNNGV. Trimming shortened V by 1 base and J by 4 bases, and 8 bases separated the two germline ends. There are 13 residues in the CDR3. Via MiXCR, TCRdb re-called the reads, giving one row per CDR3 protein. The sample shows a few hundred thousand distinct CDR3 sequences, around 40% of them seen only once. Broader study findings: Ex vivo, HLA-C-restricted CMV-specific TCR beta clonotypes prevailed over the rest of the response. The cumulative frequency of public TCR beta families identified carriers of CMV plus the relevant HLA.

This clonotype was detected ten times or more. Its cognate antigen is unknown. The V gene is TRBV11-2, the J gene TRBJ2-7; possibly TRBD2 for D (6 bases). This specimen consisted of cultured PBMCs, obtained from culture after CMV antigen stimulation. The receptor was derived from a human donor in good health (CMV status not recorded). Some clones in this sample may be carry-over from other donors' samples. CDR3 in amino acids: CASSLGLVYEQYF. The CDR3 DNA reads as TGTGCCAGCAGCTTAGGACTAGTATACGAGCAGTACTTC.